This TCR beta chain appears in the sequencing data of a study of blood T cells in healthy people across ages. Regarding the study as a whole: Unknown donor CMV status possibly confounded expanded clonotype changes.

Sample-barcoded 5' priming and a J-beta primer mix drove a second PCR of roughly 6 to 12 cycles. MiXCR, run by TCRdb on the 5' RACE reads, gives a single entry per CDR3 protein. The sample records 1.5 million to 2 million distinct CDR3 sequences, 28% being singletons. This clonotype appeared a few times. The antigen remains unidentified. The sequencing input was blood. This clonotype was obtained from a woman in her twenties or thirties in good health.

CDR3 loop: CASSTTRATENQPQHF. The DNA of the CDR3 is TGTGCCAGCAGCACGACCCGGGCCACGGAAAATCAGCCCCAGCATTTT. The rearrangement links TRBV28 to TRBJ1-5; D uncertain. CDR1 is MDHEN and CDR2 is SYDVKM in the germline V gene. This CDR3 contains 16 residues. V was pared by 6 bases and J by 4 bases, with 19 bases between.